What follows are 21 T cell receptor beta chains derived from one specimen sequenced in a study of blood T cell repertoires in COVID-19. Assay used: immunoSEQ multiplex PCR; TCRdb lists only in-frame clones, some missing. The data hold some 280,000 clones, with 75% to 90% observed a single time. The sequenced sample was peripheral blood. The receptor set was obtained from a woman in her thirties or forties who had recovered from COVID-19.

This clone was detected only once. The rearrangement joins TRBV5-1 to TRBJ2-5; 9 nucleotides align to TRBD2. CDR1 SGHRS and CDR2 YFSETQ come from the germline V gene. V trimming: 1 base; J trimming: 1 base; junction bases outside the gene matches: 2. The CDR3 is 15 amino acids. The CDR3: CASSLLAGAQETQYF. The CDR3 bases are TGCGCCAGCAGCTTGTTAGCGGGGGCCCAAGAGACCCAGTACTTC.

The chain links TRBV12-3 or TRBV12-4 to TRBJ2-1; 8 positions agree with TRBD1. The CDR3 is 13 amino acids. The ends lost 6 bases at V and 9 bases at J; junction bases unmatched: 7. CDR3 coding DNA: TGTGCCAGCAGAAAGACAGGGGTTGTTGAGCAGTTCTTC. It yields the protein CASRKTGVVEQFF.

The genes are TRBV18 and TRBJ2-7, with D possibly being TRBD2 (7 bases). The germline gives CDR1 KGHSH, CDR2 LQKENI. Trimming cost V 3 bases and J 2 bases, with 17 bases left between them. This CDR3 is 16 amino acids long. CDR3 sequence (DNA): TGTGCCAGCTCACCGTCTGAGGGGGGGAACCCCTACGAGCAGTACTTC. This translates into CASSPSEGGNPYEQYF.

This chain joins TRBV4-1 and TRBJ2-1, with 8 bases identical to TRBD2. CDR1 is MGHRA and CDR2 is YSYEKL in the germline V gene. This CDR3 is built from 18 residues. V lost 2 bases to trimming and J lost 0 bases; unmatched junction nucleotides: 9. CDR3 sequence reads: CASSQLHTGTSSYNEQFF. For the CDR3, the DNA is TGCGCCAGCAGCCAACTGCACACCGGGACTAGCTCCTACAATGAGCAGTTCTTC.

The chain carries TRBV7-3 and TRBJ2-5; no definite D call. This CDR3 has 13 residues. Germline CDR1 SGHTA, CDR2 FQGTGA. Between the trimmed V and J ends, which lost 0 bases and 3 bases, there was a span of 5 bases. The CDR3 region has the DNA TGTGCCAGCAGCTTAACCAGGAAAGAGACCCAGTACTTC. It codes for CASSLTRKETQYF.

The gene calls are TRBV19 and TRBJ2-7; 10 positions agree with TRBD2. The CDR3 covers 16 residues. Trimming took 4 bases from V and 2 from J; bases not matched to a gene: 8. The germline V gene encodes CDR1 LNHDA and CDR2 SQIVND (reference sequence). The CDR3 nucleotides are TGTGCCAGTAGTAGATCTAGCGGGAGCTCCACCTACGAGCAGTACTTC. This sequence encodes CASSRSSGSSTYEQYF.

The CDR3 coding sequence is TGTGCCGCAAAGGACAGGGGAGGGAATGAGCAGTTCTTC. This translates into CAAKDRGGNEQFF. V is TRBV6-6 and J is TRBJ2-1, with 9 bases identical to TRBD1. V was clipped by 11 bases and J by 7 bases; unmatched bases: 9. The CDR3 covers 13 residues. CDR1 is MNHNY, CDR2 SVGAGI, per germline (reference sequence).

This clone has only one observation. CDR3 in DNA: TGTGCCTGGAGTGTCATGCCCCCCGGACTAGCGGTGTTTGGGAACGAGCAGTACTTC. It specifies CAWSVMPPGLAVFGNEQYF. The rearrangement joins TRBV30 to TRBJ2-7, with TRBD2 identical over 10 bases. The J segment lost 5 bases and the V segment lost 0 bases, leaving 19 bases of the junction unmatched. The CDR3 is made up of 19 amino acids. Germline values: CDR1 GTSNPN, CDR2 SVGIG (reference sequence).

This chain uses TRBV3-1 (or the pseudogene TRBV3-2) with TRBJ2-4; D is unresolved. Between the trimmed V and J ends, which lost 2 bases and 2 bases, there was a span of 7 bases. There are 14 residues in the CDR3. Germline CDR1 reads LGHDT; CDR2 reads YNNKEL (reference sequence). In DNA form, the CDR3 reads TGTGCCAGCAGCCAACAGGCGCCCAAAAACATTCAGTACTTC. Translated: CASSQQAPKNIQYF.

V gene TRBV19 combines with J gene TRBJ2-7; TRBD1 might be the D (5 bases). The CDR3 length is 14 residues. Trimming cost V 1 base and J 3 bases, with 10 bases left between them. The germline CDR1 and CDR2 sequences are LNHDA and SQIVND (reference sequence). CDR3 nucleotides: TGTGCCAGTAGTATAGCCAGGGAAGGCTACGAGCAGTACTTC. Protein sequence: CASSIAREGYEQYF.

The rearrangement joins TRBV5-1 to TRBJ1-3; D ambiguous. V gave up 3 bases and J gave up 0 bases, with 10 bases separating them. This CDR3 spans 15 amino acids. Germline CDR1 and CDR2: SGHRS and YFSETQ. The CDR3 loop is CASSSDFSSGNTIYF. The CDR3 region has the DNA TGCGCCAGCAGCTCCGATTTCAGCTCTGGAAACACCATATATTTT.

The chain couples TRBV27 to TRBJ2-1; 9 nucleotides line up with TRBD2. CDR3 length: 16 amino acids. The germline V gene encodes CDR1 MNHEY and CDR2 SMNVEV (reference sequence). V shed 5 bases, J shed 2 bases, and the junction held 7 bases outside the gene matches. The CDR3 protein is CASSAGAGGAYNEQFF. DNA for the CDR3: TGTGCCAGCAGTGCCGGAGCGGGAGGCGCCTACAATGAGCAGTTCTTC.

The chain is built from TRBV7-9 and TRBJ2-3; TRBD2 is a possible D gene (6 bases). Trimming cost V 4 bases and J 2 bases, with 16 bases left between them. CDR3 length equals 16 residues. CDR1 and CDR2 (germline): SEHNR, FQNEAQ (reference sequence). The CDR3, as DNA: TGTGCCAGCAGCTGGAGACTAGGGCGGTCCACAGATACGCAGTATTTT. It specifies CASSWRLGRSTDTQYF. The variable domain in full, completed from reference TRBV7-9 and TRBJ2-3, reads DTGVSQNPRHKITKRGQNVTFRCDPISEHNRLYWYRQTLGQGPEFLTYFQNEAQLEKSRLLSDRFSAERPKGSFSTLEIQRTEQGDSAMYLCASSWRLGRSTDTQYFGPGTRLTVL.

The chain is built from TRBV6-5 and TRBJ2-7; TRBD2 might be the D (5 bases). The V end lost 7 bases, the J end lost 1 base, and 17 bases lay between the germline ends. Germline CDR1 is MNHEY and CDR2 is SVGAGI. The CDR3 sequence is 15 residues long. The CDR3 here is CASTHEGPVSYEQYF. CDR3 DNA: TGTGCCAGCACCCACGAGGGTCCGGTATCCTACGAGCAGTACTTC.

The chain combines TRBV29-1 with TRBJ2-5; D may be TRBD2 (6 bases). This CDR3 comprises 14 residues. The germline V and J ends were trimmed by 1 base and 1 base, with 10 bases remaining between them. CDR1 and CDR2 (germline): SQVTM, ANQGSEA. The CDR3 loop is CSVEGRGAQETQYF. CDR3 sequence (DNA): TGCAGCGTTGAAGGGAGGGGAGCCCAAGAGACCCAGTACTTC. The full variable domain, in which reference TRBV29-1 and TRBJ2-5 provide the parts outside the CDR3, is SAVISQKPSRDICQRGTSLTIQCQVDSQVTMMFWYRQQPGQSLTLIATANQGSEATYESGFVIDKFPISRPNLTFSTLTVSNMSPEDSSIYLCSVEGRGAQETQYFGPGTRLLVL.

The rearrangement joins TRBV7-9 to TRBJ1-6; D may be TRBD1 (5 bases). With 1 base removed from V and 7 bases from J, the gap between germline ends came to 5 bases. This CDR3 is 13 amino acids long. Germline V lookup: CDR1 SEHNR, CDR2 FQNEAQ (reference sequence). CDR3 in amino acids: CASSLGGNSPLHF. In DNA form, the CDR3 reads TGTGCCAGCAGCTTAGGGGGCAATTCACCCCTCCACTTT.

This chain joins TRBV29-1 and TRBJ1-1, with D maybe TRBD1 (6 bases). Between the trimmed V and J ends, which lost 8 bases and 4 bases, there was a span of 11 bases. The germline V gene encodes CDR1 SQVTM and CDR2 ANQGSEA. This CDR3 region has 11 residues. The CDR3 is CSTLQGTEAFF. In DNA form, the CDR3 reads TGCAGCACCCTACAGGGCACTGAAGCTTTCTTT.

The chain combines TRBV5-1 with TRBJ2-3; tentative D call: TRBD1 (7 bases). Per the germline V gene, CDR1 is SGHRS and CDR2 is YFSETQ. The V end was cut by 2 bases, the J end by 3 bases, with 16 bases between. The CDR3 has 16 residues. CDR3 nucleotides: TGCGCCAGCAGCTTAGAACAGGGGAGGCCGACAGATACGCAGTATTTT. It is translated as CASSLEQGRPTDTQYF.

The rearrangement joins TRBV29-1 to TRBJ1-4, with 10 bases matching TRBD1. The CDR3 extends over 16 amino acids. The V gene's germline CDR1 is SQVTM and CDR2 ANQGSEA. Trimming at V came to 6 bases and at J to 8 bases, leaving 15 bases not matched to a gene. CDR3 in DNA: TGCAGCGTCGTACCTGGACAGGGGGAGACCGCGGAAAAACTGTTTTTT. Translation: CSVVPGQGETAEKLFF.

This chain uses TRBV2 with TRBJ2-7; 9 nucleotides align to TRBD1. J lost 6 bases, V lost 6 bases, and 6 bases had no gene match. Germline V CDR1 and CDR2: SNHLY, FYNNEI. The CDR3 sequence is 13 residues long. The CDR3 protein is CASRDRGSGEQYF. The DNA of the CDR3 is TGTGCCAGCAGGGACAGGGGTTCCGGCGAGCAGTACTTC. Based on the CDR3 plus reference TRBV2 and TRBJ2-7, the full variable domain is EPEVTQTPSHQVTQMGQEVILRCVPISNHLYFYWYRQILGQKVEFLVSFYNNEISEKSEIFDDQFSVERPDGSNFTLKIRSTKLEDSAMYFCASRDRGSGEQYFGPGTRLTVT.

The V call is TRBV7-3, the J call TRBJ2-2; D is possibly TRBD2 (6 bases). V lost 2 bases, J lost 3 bases, and 13 bases lay in between. The length of the CDR3 is 16 residues. Germline V gene data show CDR1 as SGHTA and CDR2 as FQGTGA. The DNA for the CDR3 is TGTGCCAGCAGCTTAGTTGCTAGCGTTGACACCGGGGAGCTGTTTTTT. This translates into CASSLVASVDTGELFF.